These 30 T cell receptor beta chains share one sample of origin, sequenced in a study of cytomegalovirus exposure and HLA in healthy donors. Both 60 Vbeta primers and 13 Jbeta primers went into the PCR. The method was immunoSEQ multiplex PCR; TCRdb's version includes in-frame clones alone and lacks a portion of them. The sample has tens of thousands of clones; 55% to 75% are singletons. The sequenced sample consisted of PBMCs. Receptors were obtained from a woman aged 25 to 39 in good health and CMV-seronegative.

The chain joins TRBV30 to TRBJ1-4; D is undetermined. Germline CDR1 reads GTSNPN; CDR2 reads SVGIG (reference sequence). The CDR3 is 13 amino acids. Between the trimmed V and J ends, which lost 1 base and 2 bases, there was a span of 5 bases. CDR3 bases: TGTGCCTGGAGTGGGCTGACTAATGAAAAACTGTTTTTT. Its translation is CAWSGLTNEKLFF.

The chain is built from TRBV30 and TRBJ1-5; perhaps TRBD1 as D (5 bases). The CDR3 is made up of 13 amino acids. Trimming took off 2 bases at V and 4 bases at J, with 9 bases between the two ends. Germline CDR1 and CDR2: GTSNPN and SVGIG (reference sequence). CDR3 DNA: TGTGCCTGGAGTTCACAGGAAAATCAGCCCCAGCATTTT. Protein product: CAWSSQENQPQHF.

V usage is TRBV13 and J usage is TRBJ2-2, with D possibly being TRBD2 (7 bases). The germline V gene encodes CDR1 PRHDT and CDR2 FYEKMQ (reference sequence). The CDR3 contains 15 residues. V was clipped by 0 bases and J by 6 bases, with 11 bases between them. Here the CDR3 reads CASSLGRGGAGELFF. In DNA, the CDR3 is TGTGCCAGCAGCTTAGGCCGAGGGGGGGCCGGGGAGCTGTTTTTT.

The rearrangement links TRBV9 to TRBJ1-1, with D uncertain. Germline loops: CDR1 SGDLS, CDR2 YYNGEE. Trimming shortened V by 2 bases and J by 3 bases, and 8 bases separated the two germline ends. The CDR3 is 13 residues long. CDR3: CASSVSGYTEAFF. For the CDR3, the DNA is TGTGCCAGCAGCGTCAGCGGATACACTGAAGCTTTCTTT.

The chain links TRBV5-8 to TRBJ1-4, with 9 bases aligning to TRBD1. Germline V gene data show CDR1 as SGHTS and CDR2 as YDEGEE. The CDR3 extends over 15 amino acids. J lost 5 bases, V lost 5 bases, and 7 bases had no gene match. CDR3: CASRTGGNLNEKLFF. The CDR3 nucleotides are TGTGCCAGCAGGACAGGGGGTAATCTGAATGAAAAACTGTTTTTT.

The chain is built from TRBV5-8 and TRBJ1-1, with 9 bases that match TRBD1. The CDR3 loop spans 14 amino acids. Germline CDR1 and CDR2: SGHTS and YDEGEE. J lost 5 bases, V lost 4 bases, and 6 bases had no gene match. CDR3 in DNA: TGTGCCAGCAGCAGGGGACAGGGCTGGACTGAAGCTTTCTTT. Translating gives CASSRGQGWTEAFF.

CDR3: CASSPLAGDYEQYF. CDR3 bases: TGTGCCAGCAGTCCGTTAGCGGGAGACTACGAGCAGTACTTC. The rearrangement joins TRBV27 to TRBJ2-7; 9 bases are a match to TRBD2. Trimming took 5 bases from V and 3 from J; bases not matched to a gene: 5. Germline V gene lookup returns CDR1 MNHEY and CDR2 SMNVEV (reference sequence). CDR3 length: 14 amino acids.

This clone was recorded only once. The chain's CDR3 is CASSFTITNNEQFF. The CDR3 DNA reads as TGTGCCAGCAGCTTCACAATAACTAACAATGAGCAGTTCTTC. This chain joins TRBV7-2 and TRBJ2-1; D is unresolved. CDR3 length equals 14 residues. V was clipped by 3 bases and J by 5 bases, with 11 bases between them. The germline V gene encodes CDR1 SGHTA and CDR2 FQGNSA.

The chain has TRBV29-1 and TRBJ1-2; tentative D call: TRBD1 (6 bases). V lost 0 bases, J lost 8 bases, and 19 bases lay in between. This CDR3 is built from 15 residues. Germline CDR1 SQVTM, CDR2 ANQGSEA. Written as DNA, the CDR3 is TGCAGCGTTGAAGACGGATCAACAGGGTTGGGGGGCTACACCTTC. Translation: CSVEDGSTGLGGYTF.

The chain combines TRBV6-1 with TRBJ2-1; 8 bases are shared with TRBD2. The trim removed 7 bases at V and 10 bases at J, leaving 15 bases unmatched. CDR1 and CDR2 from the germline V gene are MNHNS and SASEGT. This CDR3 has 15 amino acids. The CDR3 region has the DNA TGTGCCAGCACCGGCGCCAGCGGGGGTTCGAGAGAGCAGTTCTTC. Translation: CASTGASGGSREQFF.

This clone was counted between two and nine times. The CDR3 is CASSPGQGVNYGYTF. The CDR3 DNA reads TGTGCCAGCAGTCCCGGACAGGGGGTTAATTATGGCTACACCTTC. The V gene is TRBV28, the J gene TRBJ1-2; TRBD1 agrees at 10 bases. This CDR3 has 15 amino acids. Germline CDR1 and CDR2: MDHEN and SYDVKM. J was trimmed by 5 bases and V by 5 bases; bases with no gene match: 8.

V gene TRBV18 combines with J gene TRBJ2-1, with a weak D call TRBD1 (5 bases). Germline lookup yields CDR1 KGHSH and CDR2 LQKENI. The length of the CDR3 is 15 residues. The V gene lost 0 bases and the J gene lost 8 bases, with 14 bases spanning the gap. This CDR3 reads CASSPPSQGSYEQFF. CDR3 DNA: TGTGCCAGCTCACCACCATCGCAGGGTAGTTATGAGCAGTTCTTC. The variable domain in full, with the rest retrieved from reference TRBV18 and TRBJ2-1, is NAGVMQNPRHLVRRRGQEARLRCSPMKGHSHVYWYRQLPEEGLKFMVYLQKENIIDESGMPKERFSAEFPKEGPSILRIQQVVRGDSAAYFCASSPPSQGSYEQFFGPGTRLTVL.

CDR3 sequence reads: CASSVFSGGETQYF. Written as DNA, the CDR3 is TGTGCCAGCAGCGTATTTAGCGGGGGTGAGACCCAGTACTTC. The chain recombines TRBV9 with TRBJ2-5; TRBD2 matches at 9 bases. Germline V CDR1 and CDR2: SGDLS, YYNGEE. The CDR3 has 14 residues. Unmatched junction bases numbered 3, after V lost 1 base and J lost 5 bases.

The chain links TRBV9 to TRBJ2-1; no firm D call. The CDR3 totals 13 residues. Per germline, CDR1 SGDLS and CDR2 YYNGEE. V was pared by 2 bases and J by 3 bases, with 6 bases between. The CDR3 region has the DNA TGTGCCAGCAGCGTGGGCAGCTACAATGAGCAGTTCTTC. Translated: CASSVGSYNEQFF.

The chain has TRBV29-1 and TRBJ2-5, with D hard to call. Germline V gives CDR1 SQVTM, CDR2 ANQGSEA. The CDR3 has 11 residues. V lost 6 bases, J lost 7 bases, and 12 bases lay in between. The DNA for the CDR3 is TGCAGCGTCCAGGTGCTTGGGACCCAGTACTTC. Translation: CSVQVLGTQYF.

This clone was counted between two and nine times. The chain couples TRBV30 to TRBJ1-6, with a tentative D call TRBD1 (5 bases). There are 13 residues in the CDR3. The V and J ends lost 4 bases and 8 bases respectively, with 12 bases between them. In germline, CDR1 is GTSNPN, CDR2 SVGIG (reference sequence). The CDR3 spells CAWNPGWDSPLHF. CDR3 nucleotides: TGTGCCTGGAACCCAGGGTGGGATTCACCCCTCCACTTT.

In nucleotides, the CDR3 is TGTGCCTGGGACAGGGAGAACACTGAAGCTTTCTTT. Protein sequence: CAWDRENTEAFF. This sequence joins TRBV30 and TRBJ1-1, with 7 bases lining up with TRBD1. The junction had 1 base not matched to a gene; V was cut back by 5 bases and J by 1 base. Per the germline V gene, CDR1 is GTSNPN and CDR2 is SVGIG (reference sequence). The CDR3 has 12 residues.

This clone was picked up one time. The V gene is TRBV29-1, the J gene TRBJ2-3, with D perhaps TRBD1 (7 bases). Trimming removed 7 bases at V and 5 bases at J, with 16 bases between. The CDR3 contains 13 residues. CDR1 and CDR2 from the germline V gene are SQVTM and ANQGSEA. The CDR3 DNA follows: TGCAGCGCCTGCGGGACAGTTGAAGATACGCAGTATTTT. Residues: CSACGTVEDTQYF.

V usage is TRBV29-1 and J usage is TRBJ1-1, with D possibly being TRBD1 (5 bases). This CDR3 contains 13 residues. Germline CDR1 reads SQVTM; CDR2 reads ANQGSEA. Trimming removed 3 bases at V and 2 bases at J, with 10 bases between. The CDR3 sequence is CSVEWGGNTEAFF. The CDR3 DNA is TGCAGCGTTGAGTGGGGCGGAAACACTGAAGCTTTCTTT.

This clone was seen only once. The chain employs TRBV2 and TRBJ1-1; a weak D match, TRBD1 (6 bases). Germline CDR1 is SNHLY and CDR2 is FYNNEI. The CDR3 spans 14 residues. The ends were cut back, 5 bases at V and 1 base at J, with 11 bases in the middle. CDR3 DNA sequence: TGTGCCAGCAGTCCTGACAGGAGGAACACTGAAGCTTTCTTT. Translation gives CASSPDRRNTEAFF.

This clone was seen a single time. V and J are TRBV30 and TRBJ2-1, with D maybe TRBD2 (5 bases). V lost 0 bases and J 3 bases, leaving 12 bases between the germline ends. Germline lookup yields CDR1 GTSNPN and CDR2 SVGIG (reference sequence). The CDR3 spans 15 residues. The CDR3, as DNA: TGTGCCTGGAGTGTGTCAGCGGACCTCTACAATGAGCAGTTCTTC. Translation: CAWSVSADLYNEQFF.

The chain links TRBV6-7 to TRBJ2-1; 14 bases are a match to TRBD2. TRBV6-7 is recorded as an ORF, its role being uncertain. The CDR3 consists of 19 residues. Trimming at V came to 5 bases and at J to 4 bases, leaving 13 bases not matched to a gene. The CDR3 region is CASSLPGLAGVAVYNEQFF. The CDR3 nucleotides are TGTGCCAGCAGTCTTCCGGGACTAGCGGGGGTGGCGGTATACAATGAGCAGTTCTTC.

DNA for the CDR3: TGTGCCAGTACCTGGGCCAGCCTCGGTGAGCAGTTCTTC. Protein sequence: CASTWASLGEQFF. V is TRBV19 and J is TRBJ2-1, with D hard to call. V was clipped by 7 bases and J by 9 bases, with 16 bases between them. Germline CDR1 LNHDA, CDR2 SQIVND (reference sequence). The CDR3 covers 13 residues.

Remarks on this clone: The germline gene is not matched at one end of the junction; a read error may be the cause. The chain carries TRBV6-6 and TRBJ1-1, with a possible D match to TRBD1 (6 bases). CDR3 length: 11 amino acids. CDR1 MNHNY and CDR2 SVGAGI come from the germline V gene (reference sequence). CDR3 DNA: TGTGCCAGCAGTACAGATCGGACAGCTGCTTTT. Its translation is CASSTDRTAAF.

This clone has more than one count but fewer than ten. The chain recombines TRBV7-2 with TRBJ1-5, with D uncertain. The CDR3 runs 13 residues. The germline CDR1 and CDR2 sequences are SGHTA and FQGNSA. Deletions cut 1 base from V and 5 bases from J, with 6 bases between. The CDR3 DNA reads TGTGCCAGCAGCTTAGTCACTTATCAGCCCCAGCATTTT. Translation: CASSLVTYQPQHF.

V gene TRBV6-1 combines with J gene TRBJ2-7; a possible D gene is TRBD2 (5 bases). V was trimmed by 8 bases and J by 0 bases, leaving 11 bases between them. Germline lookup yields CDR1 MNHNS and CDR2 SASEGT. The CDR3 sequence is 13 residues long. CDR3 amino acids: CASLGRNSYEQYF. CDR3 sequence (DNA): TGTGCCAGCTTAGGGAGAAACTCCTACGAGCAGTACTTC.

CDR3 in DNA: TGTGCCAGCTCACCCTCTTCCTACGAGCAGTACTTC. Translated: CASSPSSYEQYF. The chain is built from TRBV18 and TRBJ2-7; no firm D call. The V gene lost 3 bases and the J gene lost 1 base, with 4 bases spanning the gap. Germline V gene lookup returns CDR1 KGHSH and CDR2 LQKENI. There are 12 residues in the CDR3.

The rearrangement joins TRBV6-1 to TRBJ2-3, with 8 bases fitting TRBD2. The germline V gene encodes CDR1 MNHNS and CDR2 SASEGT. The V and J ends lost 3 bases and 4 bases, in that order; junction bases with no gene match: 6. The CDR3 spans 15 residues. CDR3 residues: CASSEGLAGSDTQYF. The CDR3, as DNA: TGTGCCAGCAGTGAGGGATTAGCGGGATCAGATACGCAGTATTTT.

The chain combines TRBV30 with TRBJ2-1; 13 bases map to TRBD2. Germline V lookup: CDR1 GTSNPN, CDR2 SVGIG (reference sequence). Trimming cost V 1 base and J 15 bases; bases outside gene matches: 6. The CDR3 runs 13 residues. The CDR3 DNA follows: TGTGCCTGGAGTGAACTAGCGGGGGGGTATCGGTTCTTC. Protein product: CAWSELAGGYRFF.

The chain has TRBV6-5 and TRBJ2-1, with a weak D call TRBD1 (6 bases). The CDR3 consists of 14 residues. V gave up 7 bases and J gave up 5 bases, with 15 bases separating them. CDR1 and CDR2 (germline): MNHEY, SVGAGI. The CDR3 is CASKPGHMNNEQFF. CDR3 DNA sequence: TGTGCCAGCAAACCGGGACACATGAACAATGAGCAGTTCTTC.